These T cell receptor beta chains were read from a single sample in a study of T cell clones after liver transplantation. Some clones are missing from TCRdb's copy, which holds only in-frame ones; the method was immunoSEQ multiplex PCR. The sample shows 50,000 to 60,000 clones, 60% to 75% of them seen only once. The input for sequencing was CD4+ T cells from blood, taken at the 22-month timepoint. These TCRs come from a human patient who received a liver transplant. Some T cells may be transferred from the graft donor. Each CDR3 is given with its conserved first and last residue. The D gene is left open where the match is weak. Expanded clones get a size class; other rows say once, few or many, or leave the size out.

d_gene: NA
j_gene: TRBJ2-7
v_gene: TRBV6-5
abundance: NA
CDR3aa: CASSSTTGRSSYEQYF
CDR3nt: TGTGCCAGCAGTTCTACCACAGGGAGAAGCTCCTACGAGCAGTACTTC

d_gene: NA
j_gene: TRBJ2-3
v_gene: TRBV6-1
abundance: NA
CDR3aa: CASGGQSELTDTQYF
CDR3nt: TGTGCCAGCGGTGGACAGAGCGAACTCACAGATACGCAGTATTTT

d_gene: TRBD1
j_gene: TRBJ1-2
v_gene: TRBV6-1
abundance: few
CDR3aa: CASSLQGDGYTF
CDR3nt: TGTGCCAGCAGTCTACAGGGGGATGGCTACACCTTC

d_gene: NA
j_gene: TRBJ2-1
v_gene: TRBV4-1
abundance: NA
CDR3aa: CASSHESSSYNEQFF
CDR3nt: TGCGCCAGCAGCCACGAATCTAGCTCCTACAATGAGCAGTTCTTC

d_gene: NA
j_gene: TRBJ1-5
v_gene: TRBV6-6
abundance: NA
CDR3aa: CASRNGEGEPQHF
CDR3nt: TGTGCCAGCAGAAACGGAGAGGGCGAGCCCCAGCATTTT

d_gene: NA
j_gene: TRBJ2-2
v_gene: TRBV25-1
abundance: few
CDR3aa: CASEARTPGTGELFF
CDR3nt: TGTGCCAGCGAAGCCAGGACTCCAGGCACCGGGGAGCTGTTTTTT

d_gene: TRBD1
j_gene: TRBJ1-1
v_gene: TRBV10-1
abundance: once
CDR3aa: CASSVGTGGTEAFF
CDR3nt: TGCGCCAGCAGTGTCGGGACAGGGGGCACTGAAGCTTTCTTT

d_gene: NA
j_gene: TRBJ1-2
v_gene: TRBV27
abundance: few
CDR3aa: CASSLSWDPNYGYTF
CDR3nt: TGTGCCAGCAGTTTATCGTGGGATCCTAACTATGGCTACACCTTC

d_gene: NA
j_gene: TRBJ1-3
v_gene: TRBV29-1
abundance: NA
CDR3aa: CSVEDGLSGNTIYF
CDR3nt: TGCAGCGTTGAAGATGGGCTCTCTGGAAACACCATATATTTT

d_gene: NA
j_gene: TRBJ1-2
v_gene: TRBV7-9
abundance: few
CDR3aa: CASSSTGPGGYTF
CDR3nt: TGTGCCAGCAGCTCAACAGGGCCGGGTGGCTACACCTTC

d_gene: NA
j_gene: TRBJ2-2
v_gene: TRBV7-9
abundance: NA
CDR3aa: CASSLVVANTGELFF
CDR3nt: TGTGCCAGCAGCTTAGTCGTAGCGAACACCGGGGAGCTGTTTTTT

d_gene: NA
j_gene: TRBJ1-5
v_gene: TRBV30
abundance: NA
CDR3aa: CAWRGRNQPQHF
CDR3nt: TGTGCCTGGAGAGGGCGCAATCAGCCCCAGCATTTT

d_gene: TRBD1
j_gene: TRBJ1-2
v_gene: TRBV7-8
abundance: NA
CDR3aa: CASGQVRSDGYTF
CDR3nt: TGTGCCAGCGGACAGGTCCGATCGGATGGCTACACCTTC

d_gene: TRBD2
j_gene: TRBJ2-3
v_gene: TRBV5-5
abundance: NA
CDR3aa: CASSFGGDSTDTQYF
CDR3nt: TGTGCCAGCAGCTTTGGGGGGGACAGCACAGATACGCAGTATTTT